Sequencing of this T cell receptor (beta chain) was carried out in a study of blood T cell repertoires in COVID-19. V was pared by 4 bases and J by 1 base, with 24 bases between. Germline-derived CDR1 and CDR2 are SGHRS and YFSETQ. This CDR3 is 19 amino acids long. Data came from immunoSEQ multiplex PCR; TCRdb stores just in-frame clones and leaves some out. This sample has about 360,000 clones, with about four fifths found just once. This clone has just a few counts. V usage is TRBV5-1 and J usage is TRBJ1-3; D call uncertain. Sequencing input: peripheral blood. The source is a human donor with acute or convalescent COVID-19. The donor label of this sample is uncertain. The CDR3 loop is CASSLRLTDGTLSGNTIYF. CDR3 in DNA: TGCGCCAGCAGCCTCCGTCTTACTGATGGTACTTTGTCTGGAAACACCATATATTTT.